The 22 T cell receptor beta chains listed next were all sequenced from one sample in a study of T cell repertoires in cytomegalovirus infection. These receptors are not linked to any known antigen. One entry per CDR3 protein results from TCRdb running MiXCR on the reads. The sample consists of 160,000 or so distinct CDR3 sequences, about 20% of them appearing once. The sample here was CD8+ T cells from cultured PBMCs, taken from culture after CMV antigen stimulation. The receptors stem from a human donor in good health (CMV status not recorded). Some clones in this sample may be carry-over from other donors' samples.

The sample holds a few counts of this clonotype. The chain employs TRBV7-9 and TRBJ2-7; 10 bases map to TRBD1. Germline CDR1 is SEHNR and CDR2 is FQNEAQ (reference sequence). Trimming cost V 4 bases and J 5 bases; bases outside gene matches: 8. The CDR3 has 15 amino acids. CDR3 nucleotides: TGTGCCAGCAGCTCCCGGACAGGGGGAGACCACGAGCAGTACTTC. Its protein product is CASSSRTGGDHEQYF.

The CDR3 sequence is CASTPLGATNTGELFF. CDR3 DNA sequence: TGTGCCAGCACCCCCCTTGGTGCCACGAACACCGGGGAGCTGTTTTTT. The chain is built from TRBV7-2 and TRBJ2-2; D call uncertain. CDR3 size: 16 residues. Per germline, CDR1 SGHTA and CDR2 FQGNSA. Trimming pared 7 bases from V and 0 bases from J, leaving 15 bases between.

The gene calls are TRBV7-9 and TRBJ2-3; 7 bases agree with TRBD1. CDR1 and CDR2 (germline): SEHNR, FQNEAQ (reference sequence). The CDR3 is made up of 15 amino acids. The V and J ends lost 5 bases and 0 bases, in that order; junction bases with no gene match: 5. The CDR3 protein is CASSPDRESTDTQYF. DNA of the CDR3: TGTGCCAGCAGCCCAGACAGGGAGAGCACAGATACGCAGTATTTT.

The genes are TRBV28 and TRBJ2-5; D gene unclear. Germline loops: CDR1 MDHEN, CDR2 SYDVKM. V lost 6 bases to trimming and J lost 1 base, with 9 bases between them. This CDR3 comprises 13 residues. DNA for the CDR3: TGTGCCAGCAGCTCTTTAAGCCAAGAGACCCAGTACTTC. Its translation: CASSSLSQETQYF.

The CDR3 sequence: CASSVGTGFYDEQYF. CDR3 DNA: TGTGCCAGCAGCGTAGGCACAGGGTTTTACGACGAGCAGTACTTC. The genes are TRBV9 and TRBJ2-7, with D tentatively TRBD1 (6 bases). Between the trimmed V and J ends, which lost 0 bases and 5 bases, there was a span of 15 bases. CDR1 and CDR2 from the germline V gene are SGDLS and YYNGEE. The CDR3 length is 15 residues. Based on the CDR3 plus reference TRBV9 and TRBJ2-7, the full variable domain is DSGVTQTPKHLITATGQRVTLRCSPRSGDLSVYWYQQSLDQGLQFLIQYYNGEERAKGNILERFSAQQFPDLHSELNLSSLELGDSALYFCASSVGTGFYDEQYFGPGTRLTVT.

J is TRBJ1-5 and V is TRBV19, with D perhaps TRBD1 (6 bases). Germline CDR1 is LNHDA and CDR2 is SQIVND (reference sequence). Trimming left V 2 bases short and J 6 bases short, with 14 bases between. The CDR3 extends over 15 amino acids. The CDR3 here is CASSILGGASQPQHF. The CDR3 DNA reads as TGTGCCAGTAGTATATTAGGGGGGGCTAGTCAGCCCCAGCATTTT.

This clonotype was found a few times. This chain links TRBV29-1 with TRBJ1-1; D ambiguous. V was clipped by 3 bases and J by 4 bases, with 3 bases between them. CDR3 length: 10 amino acids. Germline-derived CDR1 and CDR2 are SQVTM and ANQGSEA. CDR3 residues: CSVEGTEAFF. The CDR3, as DNA: TGCAGCGTTGAGGGCACTGAAGCTTTCTTT.

V usage is TRBV7-3 and J usage is TRBJ1-1; D remains unclear. The CDR3 is made up of 16 amino acids. Germline CDR1 reads SGHTA; CDR2 reads FQGTGA. The ends were cut back, 6 bases at V and 0 bases at J, with 17 bases in the middle. CDR3 DNA sequence: TGTGCCAGCAGTCATTCGACGCAGGCTATGAACACTGAAGCTTTCTTT. This encodes CASSHSTQAMNTEAFF. Filled out from reference TRBV7-3 and TRBJ1-1, the complete variable domain reads GAGVSQTPSNKVTEKGKYVELRCDPISGHTALYWYRQSLGQGPEFLIYFQGTGAADDSGLPNDRFFAVRPEGSVSTLKIQRTERGDSAVYLCASSHSTQAMNTEAFFGQGTRLTVV.

This clonotype is categorized as medium-sized. The V and J genes are TRBV6-2 or TRBV6-3 and TRBJ2-3, with 9 positions matching TRBD1. The CDR3 extends over 15 amino acids. The junction had 3 bases not matched to a gene; V was cut back by 2 bases and J by 3 bases. CDR1 MNHEY and CDR2 SVGEGT come from the germline V gene. CDR3 amino acids: CASSYDGQGTDTQYF. The CDR3 coding sequence is TGTGCCAGCAGTTACGATGGACAGGGGACAGATACGCAGTATTTT.

This clonotype showed up just a few times. The V call is TRBV14, the J call TRBJ2-1, with 14 bases identical to TRBD2. Germline V gene data show CDR1 as SGHDN and CDR2 as FVKESK. CDR3 length: 20 amino acids. After removal of 4 bases from V and 0 bases from J, the junction contained 11 bases not matched to a gene. The CDR3 region is CASSPAWTSGGRRSYNEQFF. CDR3 DNA: TGTGCCAGCAGCCCGGCTTGGACTAGCGGGGGGCGCCGCTCCTACAATGAGCAGTTCTTC. Based on the CDR3 plus reference TRBV14 and TRBJ2-1, the full variable domain is EAGVTQFPSHSVIEKGQTVTLRCDPISGHDNLYWYRRVMGKEIKFLLHFVKESKQDESGMPNNRFLAERTGGTYSTLKVQPAELEDSGVYFCASSPAWTSGGRRSYNEQFFGPGTRLTVL.

V gene TRBV6-2 or TRBV6-3 combines with J gene TRBJ2-3; 8 bases are shared with TRBD1. Germline V gene sequence: CDR1 MNHEY, CDR2 SVGEGT. The trim removed 3 bases at V and 6 bases at J, leaving 8 bases unmatched. The CDR3 extends over 15 amino acids. The CDR3 spells CASSYDGQGADTQYF. The CDR3 bases are TGTGCCAGCAGTTATGATGGACAGGGAGCGGATACGCAGTATTTT.

The chain's CDR3 is CASSSSAGTKKTQYF. The CDR3 bases are TGCGCCAGCTCCTCCTCAGCGGGGACCAAAAAGACCCAGTACTTC. This sequence joins TRBV10-2 and TRBJ2-5; 7 nucleotides line up with TRBD2. This CDR3 comprises 15 residues. Losses at the gene ends were 8 bases for V and 6 bases for J; bases not matched to a gene: 15. Per germline, CDR1 WSHSY and CDR2 SAAADI.

The chain combines TRBV6-6 with TRBJ2-6; D unclear. CDR3 size: 16 residues. Germline V lookup: CDR1 MNHNY, CDR2 SVGAGI (reference sequence). The ends were cut back, 7 bases at V and 0 bases at J, with 13 bases in the middle. Here the CDR3 reads CASTLGRYSGANVLTF. The DNA of the CDR3 is TGTGCCAGCACCCTCGGACGGTACTCTGGGGCCAACGTCCTGACTTTC.

Here the CDR3 reads CASSFEGGTYNEQFF. DNA for the CDR3: TGTGCCAGCAGTTTCGAGGGGGGGACCTACAATGAGCAGTTCTTC. The gene calls are TRBV28 and TRBJ2-1; perhaps TRBD2 as D (7 bases). The CDR3 is 15 amino acids. V lost 3 bases, J lost 2 bases, and 11 bases lay in between. Germline V gene data show CDR1 as MDHEN and CDR2 as SYDVKM.

The chain joins TRBV27 to TRBJ2-7; 8 bases fit TRBD2. The ends lost 8 bases at V and 7 bases at J; junction bases unmatched: 10. This CDR3 region has 13 residues. CDR1 MNHEY and CDR2 SMNVEV come from the germline V gene (reference sequence). CDR3 coding DNA: TGTGCCAGCTCGCCGGGGGGGCCACGGGAGCAGTACTTC. This sequence encodes CASSPGGPREQYF.

The rearrangement links TRBV4-3 to TRBJ1-1; 7 bases match TRBD1. V was pared by 8 bases and J by 3 bases, with 15 bases of the junction left unmatched. Germline-derived CDR1 and CDR2 are LGHNA and YSLEER. The CDR3 consists of 16 residues. In nucleotides, the CDR3 is TGCGCCAGCTCCAGAGGACAGGCCAGTCGGCACACTGAAGCTTTCTTT. Translation gives CASSRGQASRHTEAFF.

The rearrangement links TRBV20-1 to TRBJ2-5; no firm D call. The CDR3 extends over 12 amino acids. Germline V gene sequence: CDR1 DFQATT, CDR2 SNEGSKA (reference sequence). V dropped 3 bases and J dropped 3 bases, with 8 bases sitting between them. As DNA, the CDR3 is TGCAGTGCTAGCGGCAGTAAAGAGACCCAGTACTTC. Its protein product is CSASGSKETQYF.

This sequence joins TRBV27 and TRBJ1-6, with D possibly being TRBD1 (6 bases). The CDR3 consists of 15 residues. The V gene's germline CDR1 is MNHEY and CDR2 SMNVEV (reference sequence). V was trimmed by 6 bases and J by 7 bases, leaving 16 bases between them. CDR3 in amino acids: CASSLGGEVNSPLHF. The CDR3 DNA is TGTGCCAGCAGCCTAGGGGGGGAAGTGAATTCACCCCTCCACTTT.

V gene TRBV7-9 combines with J gene TRBJ1-2; possibly TRBD1 for D (6 bases). The CDR3 totals 16 residues. Germline V gene lookup returns CDR1 SEHNR and CDR2 FQNEAQ (reference sequence). V was trimmed by 7 bases and J by 0 bases, leaving 18 bases between them. CDR3 residues: CASTRPDSYSNYGYTF. The CDR3 nucleotides read TGTGCCAGCACCCGTCCGGACAGTTATTCTAACTATGGCTACACCTTC.

This clonotype was seen more than once but under ten times. The chain couples TRBV5-1 to TRBJ2-1; D unresolved. Germline V gene sequence: CDR1 SGHRS, CDR2 YFSETQ. Trimming took 0 bases from V and 3 from J, leaving 10 bases between them. This CDR3 contains 15 residues. The CDR3 region is CASSLAQIIYNEQFF. For the CDR3, the DNA is TGCGCCAGCAGCTTGGCCCAGATTATCTACAATGAGCAGTTCTTC.

This clonotype was seen a handful of times. The chain uses TRBV9 and TRBJ2-7; 10 bases agree with TRBD2. Germline V CDR1 and CDR2: SGDLS, YYNGEE. With 0 bases clipped from V and 3 bases from J, the junction kept 6 bases outside the gene matches. The CDR3 covers 16 residues. CDR3 in DNA: TGTGCCAGCAGCGTAGGTAGCGGGGGGACCATCTACGAGCAGTACTTC. This gives the protein CASSVGSGGTIYEQYF.

This clonotype was picked up many times. The V and J genes are TRBV7-3 and TRBJ1-1, with D maybe TRBD1 (5 bases). The CDR3 is 13 residues long. V lost 4 bases and J 1 base, leaving 7 bases between the germline ends. The germline gives CDR1 SGHTA, CDR2 FQGTGA. The CDR3 coding sequence is TGTGCCAGCAGCTACGGACAGAACACTGAAGCTTTCTTT. It yields the protein CASSYGQNTEAFF.